Listed below are T cell receptor beta chains from one sample, sequenced in a study of T cells in Graves' hyperthyroidism and ophthalmopathy. MiXCR, applied by TCRdb to the multiplex PCR reads, yields one record per CDR3 protein. This repertoire shows 300,000 to 450,000 distinct CDR3 sequences, 20% to 25% found once; its top ten account for around four fifths. Material for sequencing was blood. These receptors originate from a man in his fifties or sixties with Graves' hyperthyroidism. Each CDR3 is given with its conserved first and last residue. Each record gives: V gene, D gene, clone size, J gene, CDR3 protein, CDR3 DNA. A D gene is named only where the DNA matches it firmly. Clone size is not always given. Where it is, it says once, few, many or a class for expanded clones.

TRBV19	TRBD1	-	TRBJ1-5	CATGTGIIQPQHF	TGTGCCACCGGGACAGGGATCATCCAGCCCCAGCATTTT
TRBV6-2/TRBV6-3	-	few	TRBJ1-5	CASTRGLGQPQHF	TGTGCCAGCACCCGGGGGCTAGGTCAGCCCCAGCATTTT
TRBV6-1	-	few	TRBJ2-3	CASSEASDTQYF	TGTGCCAGCAGTGAAGCGTCCGATACGCAGTATTTT
TRBV11-2	-	many	TRBJ2-5	CASKKGLKGETQYF	TGTGCCAGCAAGAAGGGTCTTAAGGGGGAGACCCAGTACTTC
TRBV20-1	-	-	TRBJ2-7	CSATKAEHSYEQYF	TGCAGTGCTACCAAAGCGGAGCATTCCTACGAGCAGTACTTC
TRBV14	TRBD2	few	TRBJ2-7	CASSQGSGSEQYF	TGTGCCAGCAGCCAAGGGAGCGGGAGCGAGCAGTACTTC
TRBV6-1	TRBD2	-	TRBJ2-4	CASSGGLAARGRMVKNIQYF	TGTGCCAGCAGTGGAGGTCTAGCGGCCCGCGGGAGGATGGTCAAAAACATTCAGTACTTC
TRBV20-1	-	few	TRBJ2-5	CRAVSASQETQYF	TGCAGGGCCGTTAGTGCGAGTCAAGAGACCCAGTACTTC
TRBV10-2	TRBD2	-	TRBJ2-2	CASNSGRRTGELFF	TGCGCCAGCAATAGCGGGAGACGGACCGGGGAGCTGTTTTTT
TRBV5-6	-	-	TRBJ1-1	CASSSGHLNTEAFF	TGTGCCAGCAGCTCGGGACATTTGAACACTGAAGCTTTCTTT
TRBV7-2	-	-	TRBJ1-5	CASRKTGFWNQPQHF	TGTGCCAGCAGGAAAACAGGTTTCTGGAATCAGCCCCAGCATTTT
TRBV28	TRBD2	few	TRBJ2-7	CASSVAGGGYEQYF	TGTGCCAGCAGTGTAGCGGGGGGGGGGTACGAGCAGTACTTC
TRBV28	-	few	TRBJ2-7	CASGWLAQNYEQYF	TGTGCCAGCGGATGGCTAGCGCAAAACTACGAGCAGTACTTC
TRBV27	-	few	TRBJ2-5	CASSSGPRQETQYF	TGTGCCAGCAGTTCCGGACCACGCCAAGAGACCCAGTACTTC
TRBV5-1	-	-	TRBJ1-4	CASSFSAPSTNEKLFF	TGCGCCAGCAGCTTTTCGGCACCCTCAACTAATGAAAAACTGTTTTTT
TRBV18	-	-	TRBJ1-2	CASSPPGQFYGYTF	TGTGCCAGCTCACCCCCCGGACAGTTCTATGGCTACACCTTC
TRBV6-2/TRBV6-3	TRBD1	-	TRBJ1-5	CASRGQASNQPQHF	TGTGCCAGCAGGGGACAGGCGAGCAATCAGCCCCAGCATTTT
TRBV19	-	-	TRBJ1-1	CASSTQGATEAFF	TGTGCCAGTAGTACACAGGGAGCCACTGAAGCTTTCTTT
TRBV6-1	-	few	TRBJ1-1	CASSTNSNTEAFF	TGTGCCAGCAGTACTAACTCGAACACTGAAGCTTTCTTT
TRBV11-1	-	few	TRBJ1-2	CASSPSWTANYGYTF	TGTGCCAGCAGCCCCTCGTGGACAGCGAACTATGGCTACACCTTC
TRBV9	TRBD1	few	TRBJ2-7	CASSEGAFSYEQYF	TGTGCCAGCAGCGAGGGGGCCTTCTCCTACGAGCAGTACTTC
TRBV11-3	TRBD2	-	TRBJ2-3	CASGLAASTDTQYF	TGTGCCAGCGGGCTAGCGGCTAGCACAGATACGCAGTATTTT
TRBV7-9	TRBD1	-	TRBJ2-1	CATESTGTGNNEQFF	TGTGCCACCGAATCCACCGGGACAGGCAACAATGAGCAGTTCTTC
TRBV24-1	TRBD2	few	TRBJ2-2	CATSDGLAGANTGELFF	TGTGCCACCAGTGATGGGTTAGCGGGAGCGAACACCGGGGAGCTGTTTTTT
TRBV20-1	-	-	TRBJ2-2	CSAGGGKGTGELFF	TGCAGTGCTGGTGGCGGGAAGGGCACCGGGGAGCTGTTTTTT
TRBV7-2	-	few	TRBJ1-1	CASSLGGAITEAFF	TGTGCCAGCAGCTTAGGGGGGGCCATCACTGAAGCTTTCTTT
TRBV27	-	-	TRBJ1-5	CASSLGAWQPQHF	TGTGCCAGCAGTTTGGGGGCTTGGCAGCCCCAGCATTTT
TRBV27	-	-	TRBJ1-5	CASSVQPWSPQHF	TGTGCCAGCAGTGTACAGCCCTGGTCGCCCCAGCATTTT
TRBV20-1	TRBD2	-	TRBJ2-7	CSARLWRENSYEQYF	TGCAGTGCTAGGTTGTGGCGGGAGAACTCCTACGAGCAGTACTTC
TRBV6-1	-	-	TRBJ2-1	CASSRVPSYNEQFF	TGTGCCAGCAGCCGGGTGCCCTCCTACAATGAGCAGTTCTTC
TRBV9	-	-	TRBJ1-1	CASSVAGGQGTEAFF	TGTGCCAGCAGCGTAGCGGGGGGCCAGGGCACTGAAGCTTTCTTT
TRBV19	-	few	TRBJ2-5	CASSIGGTRETQYF	TGTGCCAGTAGTATCGGGGGGACAAGAGAGACCCAGTACTTC
TRBV7-2	TRBD1	-	TRBJ1-2	CASSPHAGGRIYGYTF	TGTGCCAGCAGCCCCCACGCAGGGGGAAGAATCTATGGCTACACCTTC
TRBV5-1	-	-	TRBJ2-2	CASSLLIGELFF	TGCGCCAGCAGCTTGTTAATCGGGGAGCTGTTTTTT